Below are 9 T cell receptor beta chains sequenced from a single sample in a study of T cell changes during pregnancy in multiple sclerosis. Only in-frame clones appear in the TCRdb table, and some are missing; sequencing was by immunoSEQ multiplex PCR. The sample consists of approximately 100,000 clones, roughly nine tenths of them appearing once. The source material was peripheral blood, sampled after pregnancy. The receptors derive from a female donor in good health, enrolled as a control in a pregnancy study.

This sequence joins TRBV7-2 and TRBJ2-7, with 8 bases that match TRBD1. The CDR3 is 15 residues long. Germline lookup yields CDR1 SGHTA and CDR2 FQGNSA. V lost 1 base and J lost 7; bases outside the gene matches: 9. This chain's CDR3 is CASSLVLQGAHEQYF. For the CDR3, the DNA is TGTGCCAGCAGCTTAGTTCTCCAGGGGGCGCATGAGCAGTACTTC.

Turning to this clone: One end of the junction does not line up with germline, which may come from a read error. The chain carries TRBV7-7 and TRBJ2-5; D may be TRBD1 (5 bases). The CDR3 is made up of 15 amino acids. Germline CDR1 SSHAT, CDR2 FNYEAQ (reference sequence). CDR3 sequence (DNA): TGTGCTAGCAGCTCAAATCAGGGCTTCCAAGAGACCCAGTACTTC. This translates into CASSSNQGFQETQYF.

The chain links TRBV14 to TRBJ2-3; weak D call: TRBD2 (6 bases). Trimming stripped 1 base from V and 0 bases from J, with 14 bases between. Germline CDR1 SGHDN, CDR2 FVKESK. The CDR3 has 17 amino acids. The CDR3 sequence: CASSQAGDGKSTDTQYF. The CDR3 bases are TGTGCCAGCAGCCAAGCGGGGGACGGGAAAAGCACAGATACGCAGTATTTT.

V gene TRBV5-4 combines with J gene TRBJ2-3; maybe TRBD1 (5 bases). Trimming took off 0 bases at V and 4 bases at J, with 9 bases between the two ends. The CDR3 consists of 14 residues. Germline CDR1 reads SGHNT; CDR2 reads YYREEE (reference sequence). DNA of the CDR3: TGTGCCAGCAGCTTGGGGGCACAGGCAGATACGCAGTATTTT. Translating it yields CASSLGAQADTQYF.

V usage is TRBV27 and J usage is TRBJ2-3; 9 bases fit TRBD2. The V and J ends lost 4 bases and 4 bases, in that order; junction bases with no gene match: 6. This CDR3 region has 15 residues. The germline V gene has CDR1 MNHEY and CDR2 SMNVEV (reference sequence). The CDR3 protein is CASSSGLAVSDTQYF. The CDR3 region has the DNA TGTGCCAGCAGTTCGGGACTAGCAGTATCAGATACGCAGTATTTT.

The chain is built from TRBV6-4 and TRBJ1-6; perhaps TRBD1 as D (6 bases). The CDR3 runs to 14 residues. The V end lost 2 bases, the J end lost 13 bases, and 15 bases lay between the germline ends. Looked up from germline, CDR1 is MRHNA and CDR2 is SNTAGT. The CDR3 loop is CASSDGSEGEPLHF. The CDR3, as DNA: TGTGCCAGCAGTGACGGTAGCGAGGGGGAGCCCCTCCACTTT.

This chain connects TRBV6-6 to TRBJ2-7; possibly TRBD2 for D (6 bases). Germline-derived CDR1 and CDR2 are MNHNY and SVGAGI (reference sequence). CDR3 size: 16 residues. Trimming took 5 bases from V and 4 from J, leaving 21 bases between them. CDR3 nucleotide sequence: TGTGCCAGCAGTGGGACTCCACTCAGCCTAGGGTACGAGCAGTACTTC. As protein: CASSGTPLSLGYEQYF.

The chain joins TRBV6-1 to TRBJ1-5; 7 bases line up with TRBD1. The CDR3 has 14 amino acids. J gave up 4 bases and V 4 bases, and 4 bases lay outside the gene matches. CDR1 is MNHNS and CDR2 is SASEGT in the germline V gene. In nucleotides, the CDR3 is TGTGCCAGCAGTGCCTCAGGGGGGAATCAGCCCCAGCATTTT. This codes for CASSASGGNQPQHF.

CDR3 residues: CASSFWGSGTGELFF. The DNA for the CDR3 is TGTGCCAGCAGCTTCTGGGGCAGCGGGACCGGGGAGCTGTTTTTT. The chain uses TRBV11-1 and TRBJ2-2; tentative D call: TRBD2 (6 bases). From germline, CDR1 is SGHAT and CDR2 FQDESV (reference sequence). V was cut by 3 bases and J by 5 bases, with 13 bases left in between. The CDR3 has 15 residues.